The source of this T cell receptor beta chain is a study of regulatory T cells in long-lasting Graves disease. Study-level background: For a period under 3 months, newly diagnosed Graves' patients had taken antithyroid drugs. Study conclusions and caveats: Accuracy could have been hurt by small sample size.

Libraries of TCR beta came from iRepertoire HTBI primers plus Arm-PCR of CDR3 regions. TCRdb analysed the multiplex PCR reads with MiXCR anew, one entry per CDR3 protein. The sample yields about 400,000 distinct CDR3 sequences, around 15% seen once. V dropped 5 bases and J dropped 0; count of bases not matched to a gene: 10. Germline assignment: CDR1 SGHTA and CDR2 FQGNSA. The CDR3 is 17 amino acids. Noted time point: newly diagnosed GD, antithyroid drugs for less than 3 months. After RNA was extracted from PBMCs, the TCR library was made from it. Ten or more counts support this clonotype. Its antigen is not identified.

The chain recombines TRBV7-2 with TRBJ2-1; TRBD2 aligns across 7 bases. The sample was peripheral blood mononuclear cells (PBMCs), taken at new diagnosis, from a patient treated with antithyroid drugs. This sequence originates from a female donor with Graves disease. This CDR3 reads CASSPLVAGRSYNEQFF. The CDR3 nucleotides are TGTGCCAGCAGCCCGCTTGTAGCGGGCCGCTCCTACAATGAGCAGTTCTTC.